Below, one T cell receptor (beta chain) is given with its context. As yet, its antigen is unknown. This sample is part of a study of cytomegalovirus exposure and HLA in healthy donors. On the study more broadly: The platform used for the 120 or so validation repertoires matched that of the roughly 700 first-cohort repertoires, a later analysis reported. Findings of the study overall: In vitro data verified a few CMV-associated chains as specific for CMV antigens.

Germline V gene lookup returns CDR1 MDHEN and CDR2 SYDVKM. The CDR3 contains 18 residues. J was trimmed by 9 bases and V by 5 bases; bases with no gene match: 21. Repertoires were generated with immunoSEQ multiplex PCR, while TCRdb's copy carries only in-frame clones and drops some. The sample records over 250,000 clones, 80% to 90% being singletons. The specimen sequenced was PBMCs. The clonotype originates from a woman aged 18 to 35 in good health and CMV-seronegative. The chain carries TRBV28 and TRBJ2-1, with 8 bases identical to TRBD2. CDR3 sequence reads: CASSVDRPSGTRVGEQFF. In DNA form, the CDR3 reads TGTGCCAGCAGTGTGGACAGACCCTCCGGGACTAGGGTTGGTGAGCAGTTCTTC.